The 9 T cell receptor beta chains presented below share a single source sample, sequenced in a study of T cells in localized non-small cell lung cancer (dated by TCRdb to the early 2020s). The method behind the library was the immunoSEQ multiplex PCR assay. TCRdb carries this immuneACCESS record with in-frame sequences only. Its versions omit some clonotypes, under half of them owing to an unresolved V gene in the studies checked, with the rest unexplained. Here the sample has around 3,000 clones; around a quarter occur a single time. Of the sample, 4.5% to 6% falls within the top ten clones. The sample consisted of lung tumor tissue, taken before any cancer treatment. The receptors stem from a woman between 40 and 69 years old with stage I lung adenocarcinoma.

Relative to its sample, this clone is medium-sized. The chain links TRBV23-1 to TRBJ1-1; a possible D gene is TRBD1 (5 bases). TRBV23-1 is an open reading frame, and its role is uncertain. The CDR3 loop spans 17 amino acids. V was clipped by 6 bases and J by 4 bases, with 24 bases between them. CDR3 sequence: CASSQELSRGRGTEAFF. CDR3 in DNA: TGCGCCAGCAGCCAAGAACTCTCTCGGGGAAGGGGCACTGAAGCTTTCTTT.

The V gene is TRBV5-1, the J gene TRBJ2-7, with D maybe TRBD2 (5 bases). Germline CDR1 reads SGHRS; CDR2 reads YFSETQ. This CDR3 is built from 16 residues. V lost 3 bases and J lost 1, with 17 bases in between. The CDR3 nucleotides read TGCGCCAGCAGCTCCCCCCCGAGGGAGTTTTCCTACGAGCAGTACTTC. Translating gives CASSSPPREFSYEQYF.

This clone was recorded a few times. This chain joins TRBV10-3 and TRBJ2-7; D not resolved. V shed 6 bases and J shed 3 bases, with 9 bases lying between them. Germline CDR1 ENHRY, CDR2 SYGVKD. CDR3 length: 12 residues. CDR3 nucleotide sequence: TGTGCCATCAGCCCGAAGGGCTACGAGCAGTACTTC. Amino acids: CAISPKGYEQYF.

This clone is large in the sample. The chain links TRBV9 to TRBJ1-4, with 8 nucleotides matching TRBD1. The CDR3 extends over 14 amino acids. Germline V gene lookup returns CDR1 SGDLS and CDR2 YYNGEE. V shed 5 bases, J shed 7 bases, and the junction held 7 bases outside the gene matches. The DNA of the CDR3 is TGTGCCAGCAGACGCCAGGGGGCGGGTGAAAAACTGTTTTTT. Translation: CASRRQGAGEKLFF.

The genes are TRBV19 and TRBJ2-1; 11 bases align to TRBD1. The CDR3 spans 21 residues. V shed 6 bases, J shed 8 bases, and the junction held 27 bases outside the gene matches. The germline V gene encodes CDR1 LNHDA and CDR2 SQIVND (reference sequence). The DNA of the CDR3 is TGTGCCAGTAGGGGTTCGGGGACAGGGGGAATAGTGGGAAATCCTAGGGATGAGCAGTTCTTC. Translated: CASRGSGTGGIVGNPRDEQFF.

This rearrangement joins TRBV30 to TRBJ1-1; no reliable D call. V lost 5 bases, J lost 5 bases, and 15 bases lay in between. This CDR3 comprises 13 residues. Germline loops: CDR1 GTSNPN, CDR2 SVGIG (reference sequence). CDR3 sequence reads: CAWRRRPGTEAFF. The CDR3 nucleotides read TGTGCCTGGCGCAGACGCCCGGGGACTGAAGCTTTCTTT.

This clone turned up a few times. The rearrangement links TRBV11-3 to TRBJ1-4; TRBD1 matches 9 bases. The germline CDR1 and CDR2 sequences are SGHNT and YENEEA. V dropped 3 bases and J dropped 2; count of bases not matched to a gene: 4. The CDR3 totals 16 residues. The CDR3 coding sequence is TGTGCCAGCAGCTTTGCACAGGGGGCGACTAATGAAAAACTGTTTTTT. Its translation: CASSFAQGATNEKLFF.

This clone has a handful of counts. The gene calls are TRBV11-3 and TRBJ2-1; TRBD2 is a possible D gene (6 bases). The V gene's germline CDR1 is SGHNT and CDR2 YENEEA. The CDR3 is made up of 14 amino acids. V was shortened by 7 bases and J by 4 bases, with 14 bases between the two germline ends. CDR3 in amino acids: CASTYPGLYNEQFF. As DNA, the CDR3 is TGTGCCAGCACCTATCCGGGACTTTACAATGAGCAGTTCTTC.

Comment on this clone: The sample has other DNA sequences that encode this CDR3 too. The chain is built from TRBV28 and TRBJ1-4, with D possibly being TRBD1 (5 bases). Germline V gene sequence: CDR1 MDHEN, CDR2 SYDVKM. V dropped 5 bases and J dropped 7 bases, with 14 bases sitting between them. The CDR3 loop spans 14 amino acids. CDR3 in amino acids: CASSPGTGGEKLFF. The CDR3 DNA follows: TGTGCCAGCAGTCCGGGGACGGGGGGTGAAAAACTGTTTTTT.